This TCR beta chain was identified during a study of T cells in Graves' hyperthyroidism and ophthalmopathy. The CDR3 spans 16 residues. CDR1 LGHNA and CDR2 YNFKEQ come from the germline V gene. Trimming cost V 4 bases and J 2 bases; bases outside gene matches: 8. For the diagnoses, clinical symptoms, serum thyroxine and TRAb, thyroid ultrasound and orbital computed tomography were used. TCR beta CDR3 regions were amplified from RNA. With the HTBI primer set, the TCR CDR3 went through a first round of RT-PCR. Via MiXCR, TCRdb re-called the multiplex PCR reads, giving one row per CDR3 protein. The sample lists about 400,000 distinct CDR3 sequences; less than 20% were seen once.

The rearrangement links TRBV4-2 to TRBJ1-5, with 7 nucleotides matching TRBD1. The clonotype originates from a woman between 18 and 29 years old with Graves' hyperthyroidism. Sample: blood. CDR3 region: CASSRRQGQGNQPQHF. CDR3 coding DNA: TGTGCCAGCAGCCGTCGACAGGGTCAGGGCAATCAGCCCCAGCATTTT.